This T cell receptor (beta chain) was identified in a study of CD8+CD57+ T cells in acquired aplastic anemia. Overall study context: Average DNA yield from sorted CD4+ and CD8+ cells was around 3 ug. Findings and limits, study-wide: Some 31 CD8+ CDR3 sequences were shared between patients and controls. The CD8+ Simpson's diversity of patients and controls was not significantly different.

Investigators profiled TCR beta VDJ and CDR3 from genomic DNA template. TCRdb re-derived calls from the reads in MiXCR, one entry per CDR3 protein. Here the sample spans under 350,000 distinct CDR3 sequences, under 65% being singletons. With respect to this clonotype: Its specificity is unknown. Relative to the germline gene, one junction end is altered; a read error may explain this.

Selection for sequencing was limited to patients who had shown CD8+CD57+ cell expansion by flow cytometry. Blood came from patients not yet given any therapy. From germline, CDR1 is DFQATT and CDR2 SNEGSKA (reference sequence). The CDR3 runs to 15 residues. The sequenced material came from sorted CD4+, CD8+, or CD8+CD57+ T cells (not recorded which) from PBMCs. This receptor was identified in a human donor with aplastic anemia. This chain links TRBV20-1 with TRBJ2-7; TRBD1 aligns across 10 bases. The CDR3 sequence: CSASFRDRGFYEQYF. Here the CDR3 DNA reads TGCAGCGCTAGTTTCCGGGACAGGGGATTCTACGAGCAGTACTTC.